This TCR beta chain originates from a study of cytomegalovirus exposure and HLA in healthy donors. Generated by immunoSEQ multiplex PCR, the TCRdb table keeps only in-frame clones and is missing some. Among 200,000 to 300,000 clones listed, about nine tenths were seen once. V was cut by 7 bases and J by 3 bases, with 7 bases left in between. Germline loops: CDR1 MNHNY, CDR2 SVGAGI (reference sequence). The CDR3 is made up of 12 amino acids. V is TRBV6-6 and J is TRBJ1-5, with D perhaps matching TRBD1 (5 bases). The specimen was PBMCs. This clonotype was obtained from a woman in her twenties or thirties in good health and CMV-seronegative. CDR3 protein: CASTTVNQPQHF. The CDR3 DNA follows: TGTGCCAGCACGACAGTCAATCAGCCCCAGCATTTT.